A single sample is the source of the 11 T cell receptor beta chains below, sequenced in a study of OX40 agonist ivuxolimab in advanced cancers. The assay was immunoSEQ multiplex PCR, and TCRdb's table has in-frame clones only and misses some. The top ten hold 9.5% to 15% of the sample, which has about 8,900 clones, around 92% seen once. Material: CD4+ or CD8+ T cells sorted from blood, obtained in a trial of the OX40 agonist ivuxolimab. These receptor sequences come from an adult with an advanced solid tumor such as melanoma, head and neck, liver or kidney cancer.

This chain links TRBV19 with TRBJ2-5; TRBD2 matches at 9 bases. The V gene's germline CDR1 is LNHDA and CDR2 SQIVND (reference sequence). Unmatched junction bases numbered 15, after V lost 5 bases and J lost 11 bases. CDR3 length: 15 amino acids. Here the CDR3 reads CASSGEREAQVGQYF. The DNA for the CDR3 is TGTGCCAGTAGTGGAGAGCGGGAGGCCCAGGTTGGGCAGTACTTC.

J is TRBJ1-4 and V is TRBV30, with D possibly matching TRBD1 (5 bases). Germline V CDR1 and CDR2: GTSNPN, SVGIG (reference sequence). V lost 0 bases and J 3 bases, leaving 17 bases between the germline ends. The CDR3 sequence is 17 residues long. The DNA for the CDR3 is TGTGCCTGGAGTGTACGTATCGACGGGGGTGCTAATGAAAAACTGTTTTTT. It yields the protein CAWSVRIDGGANEKLFF.

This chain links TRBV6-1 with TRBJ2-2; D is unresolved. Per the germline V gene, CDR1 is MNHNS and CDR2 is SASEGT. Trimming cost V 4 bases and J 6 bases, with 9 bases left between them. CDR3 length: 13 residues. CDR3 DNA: TGTGCCAGCAGTGTCAGCGCCGCCGGGGAGCTGTTTTTT. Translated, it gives CASSVSAAGELFF.

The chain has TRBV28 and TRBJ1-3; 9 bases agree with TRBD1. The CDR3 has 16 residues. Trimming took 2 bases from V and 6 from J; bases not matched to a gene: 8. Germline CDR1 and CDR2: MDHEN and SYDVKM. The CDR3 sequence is CASSLLPGQGVNTIYF. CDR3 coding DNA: TGTGCCAGCAGTTTACTTCCGGGACAGGGAGTAAACACCATATATTTT. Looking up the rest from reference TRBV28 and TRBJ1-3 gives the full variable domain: DVKVTQSSRYLVKRTGEKVFLECVQDMDHENMFWYRQDPGLGLRLIYFSYDVKMKEKGDIPEGYSVSREKKERFSLILESASTNQTSMYLCASSLLPGQGVNTIYFGEGSWLTVV.

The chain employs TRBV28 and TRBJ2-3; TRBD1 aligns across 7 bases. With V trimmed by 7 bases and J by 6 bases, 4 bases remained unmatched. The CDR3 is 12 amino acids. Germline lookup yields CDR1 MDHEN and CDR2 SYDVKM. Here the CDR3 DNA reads TGTGCCAGCACAGGGGGAGAGGATACGCAGTATTTT. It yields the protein CASTGGEDTQYF.

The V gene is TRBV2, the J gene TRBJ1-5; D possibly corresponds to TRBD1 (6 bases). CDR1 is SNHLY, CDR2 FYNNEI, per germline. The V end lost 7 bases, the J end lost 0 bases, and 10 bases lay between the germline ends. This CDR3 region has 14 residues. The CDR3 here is CASTGAYSNQPQHF. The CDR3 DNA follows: TGTGCCAGCACGGGGGCGTATAGCAATCAGCCCCAGCATTTT. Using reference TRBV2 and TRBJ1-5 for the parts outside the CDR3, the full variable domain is EPEVTQTPSHQVTQMGQEVILRCVPISNHLYFYWYRQILGQKVEFLVSFYNNEISEKSEIFDDQFSVERPDGSNFTLKIRSTKLEDSAMYFCASTGAYSNQPQHFGDGTRLSIL.

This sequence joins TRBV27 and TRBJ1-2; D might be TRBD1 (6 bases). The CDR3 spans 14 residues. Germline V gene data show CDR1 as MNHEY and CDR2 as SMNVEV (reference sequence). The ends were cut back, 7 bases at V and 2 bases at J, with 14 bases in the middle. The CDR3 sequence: CASKSFGQNYGYTF. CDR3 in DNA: TGTGCCAGCAAGTCCTTTGGACAGAACTATGGCTACACCTTC.

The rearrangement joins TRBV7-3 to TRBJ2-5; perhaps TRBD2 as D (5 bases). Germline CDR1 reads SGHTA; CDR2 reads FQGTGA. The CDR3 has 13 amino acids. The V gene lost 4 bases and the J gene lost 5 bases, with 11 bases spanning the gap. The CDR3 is CASSSGRGETQYF. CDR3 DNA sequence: TGTGCCAGCAGCTCGGGGAGAGGGGAGACCCAGTACTTC. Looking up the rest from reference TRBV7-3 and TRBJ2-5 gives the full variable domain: GAGVSQTPSNKVTEKGKYVELRCDPISGHTALYWYRQSLGQGPEFLIYFQGTGAADDSGLPNDRFFAVRPEGSVSTLKIQRTERGDSAVYLCASSSGRGETQYFGPGTRLLVL.

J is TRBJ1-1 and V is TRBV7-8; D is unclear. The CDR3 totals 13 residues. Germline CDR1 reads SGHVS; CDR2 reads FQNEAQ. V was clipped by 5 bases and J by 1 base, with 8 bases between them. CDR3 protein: CASSQTRNTEAFF. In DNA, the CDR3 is TGTGCCAGCAGCCAGACACGGAACACTGAAGCTTTCTTT.

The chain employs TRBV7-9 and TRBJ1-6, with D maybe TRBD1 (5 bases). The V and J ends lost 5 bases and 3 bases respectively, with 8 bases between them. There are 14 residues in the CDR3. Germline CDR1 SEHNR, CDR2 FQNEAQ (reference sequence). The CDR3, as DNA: TGTGCCAGCAGCCCAGGGAACTATAATTCACCCCTCCACTTT. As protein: CASSPGNYNSPLHF.

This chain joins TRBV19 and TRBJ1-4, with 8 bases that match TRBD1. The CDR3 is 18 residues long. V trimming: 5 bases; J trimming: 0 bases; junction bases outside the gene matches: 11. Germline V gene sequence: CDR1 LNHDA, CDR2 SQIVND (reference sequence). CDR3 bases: TGTGCCAGTAGTCCACGGACAGGGACTTACGCAACTAATGAAAAACTGTTTTTT. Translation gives CASSPRTGTYATNEKLFF. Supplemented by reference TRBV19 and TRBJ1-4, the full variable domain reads DGGITQSPKYLFRKEGQNVTLSCEQNLNHDAMYWYRQDPGQGLRLIYYSQIVNDFQKGDIAEGYSVSREKKESFPLTVTSAQKNPTAFYLCASSPRTGTYATNEKLFFGSGTQLSVL.